Below, one T cell receptor beta chain is given with its context. The data were obtained in a study of blood T cell repertoires in COVID-19. Across the whole study: Researchers got acute and convalescent COVID-19 samples from the United States, Italy and Spain. PBMCs, B-cell-depleted T cells, or T cells provided the cDNA or gDNA that made up the material.

Original processing methods: Estimates of nucleated cell counts were drawn from the amplification of reference gene primers. TCRdb's copy holds only in-frame clones and misses some; the assay was immunoSEQ multiplex PCR. The V and J calls and clone size were taken over from that table, and D and trimming were inferred from the DNA. The table lists some 270,000 clones, approximately 83% of them singletons, with roughly 9.6% in the top ten. The germline CDR1 and CDR2 sequences are KGHSH and LQKENI. The V end was cut by 6 bases, the J end by 3 bases, with 12 bases between. CDR3 length equals 13 residues.

The TCR sequence derives from a woman in her seventies with acute or convalescent COVID-19. The chain joins TRBV18 to TRBJ2-7; tentative D call: TRBD2 (5 bases). The sequenced material came from peripheral blood. The CDR3 region is CASSPDSGYEQYF. The CDR3 DNA follows: TGTGCCAGCTCCCCGGACTCTGGCTACGAGCAGTACTTC.